This TCR beta chain was observed in a study of cytomegalovirus exposure and HLA in healthy donors (TCRdb year 2017). Regarding the complete study: An earlier analysis of some 550 of the donors reported approximately 300 Gb of sequence data and 117 million unique TCR beta sequences from about 200 million T cells. High-throughput TCR immunosequencing, statistical association of individual TCRs with disease status, and machine learning were combined to predict cytomegalovirus infection status. Using immunosequencing, the study profiled T cell repertoires from about 620 subjects and related those repertoires to cytomegalovirus serostatus. On average, roughly 250,000 unique TCR beta nucleotide sequences were sequenced per donor among more than 350 genotyped donors of the cohort, with roughly 20% of those sequences being non-productive. The later analysis used no new phenotypic data to find candidate immune exposures, relying instead on TCR beta sequences and their occurrence across donors. To decide whether each TCR beta V gene segment behaved as functional or pseudogenic, an earlier analysis of approximately 600 of the donors relied on high-throughput TCR beta sequencing. Donor age, sex, ethnicity and CMV serostatus were compiled together with the repertoire data. Along with the roughly 670-subject first cohort, a separate validation cohort of over a hundred different subjects was used. Four to six DR-DQ haplotypes were handled as single units for association and clustering, since linkage in the cohort was strong. All discovery cohort repertoires had been generated on a single sequencing platform. An early release that covered about 600 HLA-typed donors contained approximately 290 gigabases of sequencing data and roughly 84 million unique TCR sequences. HLA typing included class I and class II loci at four-digit resolution. In a later analysis, previously published TCR beta repertoires from several hundred donors were re-analyzed and high-resolution HLA genotyping was added so that TCR occurrence patterns could be studied. Genome-wide SNP genotypes for about 65% of the 666 donors were used in a later genetic analysis, which treated that subset as a discovery cohort. The study aimed to test whether cataloging public T cell receptors could reveal signatures of past pathogen exposure. Of the 300 to 500 genotyped donors, 65% to 90% were placed in the genetic ancestry cluster associated with self-reported Caucasian donors. Typing coverage differed by locus: A, B, C, DRB1 and DQB1 were typed in roughly 620-640 donors, DQA1 in roughly 510, DPA1 in 600 to 610, and DPB1 in roughly 450.

The library came from the immunoSEQ multiplex PCR assay. A mixture of 60 forward primers for TCR Vbeta segments and 13 reverse primers for TCR Jbeta segments was used in the multiplex PCR. The CDR3 region of rearranged TCR beta genes was amplified from genomic DNA by a multiplex PCR assay. The amplified TCR beta libraries were sequenced on the Illumina HiSeq System as 87-base-pair reads. In the source study's methods: A later analysis tallied around 82 million unique TCR beta chains across the 660 or so repertoires, and some 12 million of those chains were shared by two or more donors. Raw reads were error-corrected and collapsed into unique sequences by a nearest-neighbor algorithm in which closely related sequences were merged to remove PCR and sequencing errors. Alignment of CDR3 sequences to IMGT reference sequences was used to assign V, D and J gene segments. For a sequence to be retained, a match of at least six nucleotides was required to both a V gene segment and a J gene segment. A rearrangement was called productive if the CDR3 had no stop codons and remained in frame with V and J, and every other rearrangement was called non-productive. CDR3 was defined by IMGT convention, running from the second conserved V-encoded cysteine to the conserved J-encoded phenylalanine. The earlier analysis of some 600 of the donors excluded sequences that lacked an unambiguous match to a single V gene segment. An earlier analysis of several hundred of the donors called V segments functional above 56.7% productive rearrangements and segregating when the between-donor standard deviation exceeded 5%. A statistical classification framework was built for diagnosing cytomegalovirus status from the catalog of TCR beta chain sequences. In a later analysis, V and J genes were assigned by comparing TCR nucleotide sequences against IMGT/GENE-DB human TR gene sequences. A later analysis assigned CDR3 sequences and most-parsimonious VDJ recombination scenarios with the TCRdist pipeline. In a later analysis, each TCR beta chain was defined by its CDR3 amino acid sequence together with its V-gene family, and reads lacking a unique V-gene family were excluded. In a later analysis, around 600 highly shared, low-generation-probability nucleotide sequences were removed to address suspected cross-contamination and a sequencing artifact. In a later analysis, a clonal expansion index was calculated for each public chain from normalized within-repertoire ranks of inferred template counts. Generation probabilities in a later analysis came from a VDJ recombination model fitted to out-of-frame rearrangements, and those results were checked against IGoR. In a later analysis, TCR-TCR, TCR-HLA and TCR-CMV co-occurrence was scored with hypergeometric tests, and a repertoire-size bias correction was applied to TCR pairs. To estimate false discovery rates, a later analysis permuted the HLA or CMV assignments 20 times. A later analysis grouped co-occurring TCRs with DBSCAN, adding TCRdist sequence similarity when clustering within HLA-allele-positive subsets. Repertoires with fewer than 30,000 or more than 120,000 public chains, plus five repertoires with anomalous nucleotide sharing, were excluded from co-occurrence clustering. The table comes from immuneACCESS by way of TCRdb, which keeps in-frame sequences with V and J called. Part of the clones is missing from these tables; in studies checked, under half for an unresolved V gene and the rest for unknown reasons. The V and J calls and clone size are taken from that table; D and trimming were inferred from the DNA. This sample lists 160,000 or so clones; approximately 79% were detected once. The ten largest clones add up to approximately 0.7% of the sample.

The sample holds one count of this clone. This receptor's antigen is unknown. No base quality information exists; no much larger clone differs at one position. General findings and caveats noted by the study authors: The only immune exposure information available for the cohort was CMV serostatus. The authors suggested that the approach could potentially be extended to other disease states and immunological phenotypes. In the study, about 150 TCR beta chains were listed as associated with cytomegalovirus. Because HLA typing was missing for some donors at each locus, association tests included only the typed subset. In an earlier analysis of some 550 of the donors, most TCR beta V segments were observed in productive rearrangements about 87% or about 30% of the time, broadly matching IMGT annotations. At a false discovery rate of 0.05, a later analysis linked approximately 18,000 TCR beta sequences to specific HLA alleles. Only TCR beta chains were sequenced in this cohort, and the absence of alpha or paired-chain data limited detectable features. Correlated functional status among segregating V segments might be attributable to linkage disequilibrium, but an unknown experimental factor could not be ruled out. A further reported finding was that TCR beta sequences accurately predicted the HLA-A and HLA-B alleles for most subjects in the first cohort. In a later analysis, TCR association rates were found to vary across HLA loci, with the most associated TCRs seen for DRB1 alleles and the fewest for HLA-C alleles. In vitro tests confirmed that a few of the cytomegalovirus-associated TCR beta chains recognize cytomegalovirus antigens. Strong co-occurrence of HLA alleles, especially DR and DQ, made assigning TCR associations to individual alleles difficult. V-gene and J-gene trimming of TCR beta chains was associated with a missense DCLRE1C variant in a later genetic analysis, and the association was replicated in an independent cohort. A later analysis reported that several top co-occurrence clusters appeared linked to parvovirus B19, influenza, CMV and Epstein-Barr virus. Most TCR sequences were observed very rarely across donors, whereas some public TCRs were present in many individuals. Most CMV-associated TCR beta chains appeared to be HLA-restricted in a later analysis, and the HLA associations seemed to be driven largely by CMV exposure. Compared with equally common non-associated chains, HLA-associated TCR beta chains in a later analysis were more clonally expanded and had lower generation probabilities. The sequencing pipeline was judged likely to have produced a cluster of highly shared sequence variants as a technical artifact. Because the 87-base-pair reads could not distinguish some IMGT-functional V segments, including TRBV6-2 and TRBV6-3, those segments were excluded. Because counts were too low, around 18 rarely observed V segments, including chromosome 9 orphons, were left out of the earlier analysis of 500 to 750 of the donors. Roughly uniform sequencing depth across donors was assumed in presence/absence analyses, although this assumption may not hold. A later genetic analysis reported fewer N-insertions in productive TCRs among donors in an Asian-associated ancestry cluster than the approximately 670-donor mean. Cytomegalovirus status was reported to be diagnosed by the classifier with high specificity and sensitivity in both the original and validation cohorts.

Reading the germline V gene gives CDR1 SGHRS and CDR2 YFSETQ. The V and J ends are trimmed by 7 bases and 10 bases, leaving 20 bases between them. The CDR3 has 14 amino acids, counting the end cysteine and phenylalanine. CDR3 DNA only is kept here, 42 bases in frame from base 1. The cohort was made up of 500 to 850 healthy bone marrow donors. At the time of sampling, all cohort members were nominally healthy, though unrecorded immune exposures were likely present. The donor was CMV seronegative and belonged to the group of 320 or so seronegative cohort members. A peripheral blood sample was collected from each donor, and TCR beta sequencing was performed on peripheral blood mononuclear cells. The Qiagen DNeasy Blood Extraction Kit was used to extract genomic DNA from the blood cell samples.

Sample: PBMCs. The chain joins TRBV5-1 to TRBJ1-4, with no confidently assigned D gene. The clonotype was recovered from a woman aged 35 to 49 in good health and CMV-seronegative. The sequence in DNA is TGCGCCAGCGCCGAACGACAACCCTCCGGAAAACTGTTTTTT. This gives the protein CASAERQPSGKLFF.